Detailed here is one T cell receptor (beta chain). CDR3 size: 12 residues. Unmatched junction bases numbered 6, after V lost 3 bases and J lost 12 bases. Looked up from germline, CDR1 is SGDLS and CDR2 is YYNGEE. Sequenced by immunoSEQ multiplex PCR; TCRdb stores in-frame clones only, minus some. The data contain 150,000 to 200,000 clones, 90% of them singletons. This sample stems from a study of control samples from healthy donors and cancer patients. This chain connects TRBV9 to TRBJ2-1; 7 nucleotides match TRBD2. The material sequenced was blood. The TCR comes from a woman aged 45-59 years in good health. This chain's CDR3 is CASSASGTWQFF. The CDR3 DNA is TGTGCCAGCAGCGCAAGCGGGACTTGGCAGTTCTTC.